This T cell receptor beta chain was retrieved from a study of OX40 agonist ivuxolimab in advanced cancers. Overall study findings and caveats: Partial responders at 0.1-3.0 mg/kg showed near-lowest clonal expansion. Some patients who did not respond also had low normalized T-cell clonal expansion.

As for this clone: Its target is unknown.

TCRdb's copy holds only in-frame clones and misses some; the assay was immunoSEQ multiplex PCR. The table has 70,000 or so clones, 87% seen once. Looked up from germline, CDR1 is SGDLS and CDR2 is YYNGEE. The length of the CDR3 is 14 residues. The V end lost 4 bases, the J end lost 0 bases, and 10 bases lay between the germline ends. This sequence originates from an adult with an advanced solid tumor such as melanoma, head and neck, liver or kidney cancer. Here the sequenced sample was CD4+ or CD8+ T cells sorted from blood, taken in a trial of the OX40 agonist ivuxolimab. This chain connects TRBV9 to TRBJ1-1; D unresolved. The CDR3 reads CASSTSALNTEAFF. DNA for the CDR3: TGTGCCAGCAGCACCAGCGCACTGAACACTGAAGCTTTCTTT.